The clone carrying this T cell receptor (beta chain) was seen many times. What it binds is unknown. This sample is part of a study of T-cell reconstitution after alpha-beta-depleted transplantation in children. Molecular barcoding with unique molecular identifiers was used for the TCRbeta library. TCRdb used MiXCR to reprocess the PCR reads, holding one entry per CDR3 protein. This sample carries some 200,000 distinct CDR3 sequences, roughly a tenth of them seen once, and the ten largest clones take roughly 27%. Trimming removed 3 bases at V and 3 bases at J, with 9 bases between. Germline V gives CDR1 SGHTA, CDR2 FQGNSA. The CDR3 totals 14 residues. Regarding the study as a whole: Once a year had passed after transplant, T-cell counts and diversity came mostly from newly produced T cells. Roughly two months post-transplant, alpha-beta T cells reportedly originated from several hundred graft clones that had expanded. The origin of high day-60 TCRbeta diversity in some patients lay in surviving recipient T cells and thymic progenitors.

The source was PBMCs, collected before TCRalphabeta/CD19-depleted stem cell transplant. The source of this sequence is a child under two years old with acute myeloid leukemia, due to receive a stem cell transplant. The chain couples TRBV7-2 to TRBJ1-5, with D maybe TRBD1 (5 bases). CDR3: CASSLGVPNQPQHF. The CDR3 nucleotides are TGTGCCAGCAGCTTGGGGGTACCCAATCAGCCCCAGCATTTT.